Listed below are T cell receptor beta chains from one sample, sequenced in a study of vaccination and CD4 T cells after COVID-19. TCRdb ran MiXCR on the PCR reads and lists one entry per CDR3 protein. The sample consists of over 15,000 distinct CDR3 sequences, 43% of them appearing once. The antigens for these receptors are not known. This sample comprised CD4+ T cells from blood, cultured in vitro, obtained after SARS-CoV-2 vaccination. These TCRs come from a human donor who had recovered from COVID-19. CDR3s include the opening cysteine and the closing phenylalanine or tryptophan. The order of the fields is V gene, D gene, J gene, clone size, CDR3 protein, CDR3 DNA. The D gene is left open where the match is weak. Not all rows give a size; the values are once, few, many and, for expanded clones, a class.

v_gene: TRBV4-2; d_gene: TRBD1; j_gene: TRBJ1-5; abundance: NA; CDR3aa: CASSQATGGEGDQPQHF; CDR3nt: TGTGCCAGCAGCCAGGCGACAGGGGGCGAGGGGGATCAGCCCCAGCATTTT
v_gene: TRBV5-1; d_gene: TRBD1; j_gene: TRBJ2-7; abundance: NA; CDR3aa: CASSTGQGVEQYF; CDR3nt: TGCGCCAGCAGCACAGGACAGGGGGTCGAGCAGTACTTC
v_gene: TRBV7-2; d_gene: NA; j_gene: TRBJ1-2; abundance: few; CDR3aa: CASSLATDFYGYTF; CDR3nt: TGTGCCAGCAGCTTAGCTACAGATTTCTATGGCTACACCTTC
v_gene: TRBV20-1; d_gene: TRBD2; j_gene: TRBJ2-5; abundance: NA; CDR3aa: CSAGGTSGRAGETQYF; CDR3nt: TGCAGTGCTGGTGGGACTAGCGGGAGGGCCGGAGAGACCCAGTACTTC
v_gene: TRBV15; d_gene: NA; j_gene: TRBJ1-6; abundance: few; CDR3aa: CATSGTQAGYHSPLHF; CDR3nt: TGTGCCACCAGCGGCACCCAGGCAGGGTACCATTCACCCCTCCACTTT
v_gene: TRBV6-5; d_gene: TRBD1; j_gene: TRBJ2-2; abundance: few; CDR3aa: CASSSTGGANTGELFF; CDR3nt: TGTGCCAGCAGTTCCACAGGGGGCGCGAACACCGGGGAGCTGTTTTTT
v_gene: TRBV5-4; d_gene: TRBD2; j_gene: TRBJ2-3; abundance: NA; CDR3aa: CASSFSGRLDTQYF; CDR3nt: TGTGCCAGCAGCTTTAGCGGGAGGTTGGATACGCAGTATTTT
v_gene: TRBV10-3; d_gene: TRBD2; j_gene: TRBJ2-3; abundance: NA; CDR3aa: CAISETSGRHGTQYF; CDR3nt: TGTGCCATCAGTGAGACTAGCGGAAGACACGGTACGCAGTATTTT
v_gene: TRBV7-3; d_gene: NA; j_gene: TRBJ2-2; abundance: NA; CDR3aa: CASSLQADRTGELFF; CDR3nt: TGTGCCAGCAGCCTCCAAGCCGACAGGACCGGGGAGCTGTTTTTT
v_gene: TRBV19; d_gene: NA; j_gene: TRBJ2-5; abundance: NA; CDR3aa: CASSMWTGSKGETQYF; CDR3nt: TGTGCCAGTAGTATGTGGACCGGTTCCAAGGGAGAGACCCAGTACTTC
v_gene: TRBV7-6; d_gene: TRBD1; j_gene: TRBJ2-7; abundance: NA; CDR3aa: CASSVRTGHSYEQYF; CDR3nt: TGTGCCAGCAGCGTCAGGACAGGACACTCCTACGAGCAGTACTTC
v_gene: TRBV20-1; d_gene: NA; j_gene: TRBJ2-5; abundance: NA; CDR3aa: CSARGEETQYF; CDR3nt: TGCAGTGCTAGGGGAGAAGAGACCCAGTACTTC
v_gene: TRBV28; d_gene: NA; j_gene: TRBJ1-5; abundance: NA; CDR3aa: CASSFDSNQPQHF; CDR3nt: TGTGCCAGCAGTTTCGATAGCAATCAGCCCCAGCATTTT
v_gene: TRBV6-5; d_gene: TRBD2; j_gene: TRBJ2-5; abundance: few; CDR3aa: CASSYSAGLRLAGVETQYF; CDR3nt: TGTGCCAGCAGTTACTCGGCAGGGCTAAGATTAGCGGGAGTTGAGACCCAGTACTTC
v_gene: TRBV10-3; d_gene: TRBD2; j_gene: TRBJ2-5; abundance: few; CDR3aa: CATARLAKEETQYF; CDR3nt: TGTGCCACCGCAAGACTAGCAAAGGAAGAGACCCAGTACTTC
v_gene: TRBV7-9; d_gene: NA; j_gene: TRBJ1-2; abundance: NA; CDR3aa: CASSIDSYSYTF; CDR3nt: TGTGCCAGCAGCATAGACAGCTATAGCTACACCTTC
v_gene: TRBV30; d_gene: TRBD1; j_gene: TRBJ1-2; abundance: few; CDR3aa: CAWDRANYGYTF; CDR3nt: TGTGCCTGGGACAGGGCCAACTATGGCTACACCTTC